Below, 16 T cell receptor beta chains from the same sample are listed, as sequenced in a study of cytomegalovirus exposure and HLA in healthy donors. A multiplex PCR was run with 60 Vbeta primers and 13 Jbeta primers. Sequenced by immunoSEQ multiplex PCR; TCRdb stores in-frame clones only, minus some. Of 130,000 to 150,000 clones listed, under 90% were seen once; the top ten hold roughly 4.5%. The sequenced sample was PBMCs. These receptors originate from a man aged 35 to 55 in good health and CMV-seronegative.

The genes are TRBV27 and TRBJ1-1, with a weak D call TRBD1 (5 bases). The CDR3 has 17 amino acids. Trimming took off 3 bases at V and 3 bases at J, with 20 bases between the two ends. The germline gives CDR1 MNHEY, CDR2 SMNVEV (reference sequence). In DNA form, the CDR3 reads TGTGCCAGCAGTTTTCTGGGAGGGGTTAATGTGGACACTGAAGCTTTCTTT. It codes for CASSFLGGVNVDTEAFF.

This clone was counted a few times. The genes are TRBV5-6 and TRBJ1-1; 11 bases are shared with TRBD1. In germline, CDR1 is SGHDT, CDR2 YYEEEE. Germline trimming cut 3 bases from V and 1 base from J; bases unmatched to any gene: 5. The CDR3 totals 16 residues. CDR3 DNA sequence: TGTGCCAGCAGCTGGACAGGGGGCGCGGGGAACACTGAAGCTTTCTTT. Its protein is CASSWTGGAGNTEAFF.

This chain connects TRBV7-5 to TRBJ2-1; the DNA was not used to check the table's D call, TRBD1. TRBV7-5 is listed as a pseudogene. There are 15 residues in the CDR3. CDR3 sequence: CARSYRQERGNEQFF. The DNA of the CDR3 is TGTGCCAGAAGCTATCGACAGGAGAGAGGAAATGAGCAGTTCTTC.

The V and J genes are TRBV18 and TRBJ2-7; 9 positions agree with TRBD1. This CDR3 is built from 14 residues. Germline CDR1 reads KGHSH; CDR2 reads LQKENI. Germline trimming cut 4 bases from V and 4 bases from J; bases unmatched to any gene: 5. The CDR3 nucleotides read TGTGCCAGCTCACTAGGACAGGGGACGTACGAGCAGTACTTC. Encoded protein: CASSLGQGTYEQYF.

In its sample, this clone was seen a few times. The rearrangement links TRBV5-4 to TRBJ2-7, with TRBD1 matching 8 bases. Trimming cost V 3 bases and J 1 base; bases outside gene matches: 3. Germline values: CDR1 SGHNT, CDR2 YYREEE (reference sequence). This CDR3 is built from 14 residues. The CDR3 here is CASSSRQGSYEQYF. CDR3 in DNA: TGTGCCAGCAGCTCCCGACAGGGGTCCTACGAGCAGTACTTC.

V gene TRBV18 combines with J gene TRBJ2-7; tentatively, D is TRBD2 (6 bases). Germline V gene data show CDR1 as KGHSH and CDR2 as LQKENI. The V gene lost 6 bases and the J gene lost 6 bases, with 15 bases spanning the gap. The CDR3 length is 13 residues. The CDR3 DNA is TGTGCCAGCTCCCCGCGGGACTGGGGCGAGCAGTACTTC. Protein sequence: CASSPRDWGEQYF.

CDR3 residues: CASSFHREDEKLFF. In DNA, the CDR3 is TGTGCCAGCAGCTTTCACCGGGAGGATGAAAAACTGTTTTTT. The chain combines TRBV7-6 with TRBJ1-4, with D hard to call. This CDR3 region has 14 residues. Germline V gives CDR1 SGHVS, CDR2 FNYEAQ. V dropped 3 bases and J dropped 6 bases, with 11 bases sitting between them.

Regarding this clone: A read error may account for a junction end that differs from germline. Different DNA sequences within this sample yield the same CDR3. The V and J genes are TRBV5-4 and TRBJ1-6; 8 nucleotides match TRBD1. Germline lookup yields CDR1 SGHNT and CDR2 YYREEE (reference sequence). This CDR3 contains 15 residues. In DNA form, the CDR3 reads TGTGCCTACTCTATGGACAGGGCCGAAAATTCCCCCCTCCACTTT. Protein: CAYSMDRAENSPLHF. The complete variable domain, with remaining parts taken from reference TRBV5-4 and TRBJ1-6, reads ETGVTQSPTHLIKTRGQQVTLRCSSQSGHNTVSWYQQALGQGPQFIFQYYREEENGRGNFPPRFSGLQFPNYSSELNVNALELDDSALYLCAYSMDRAENSPLHFGNGTRLTVT.

V usage is TRBV7-2 and J usage is TRBJ2-1, with 10 bases aligning to TRBD2. Germline trimming cut 5 bases from V and 6 bases from J; bases unmatched to any gene: 7. The CDR3 extends over 15 amino acids. The germline CDR1 and CDR2 sequences are SGHTA and FQGNSA. The CDR3 region is CASSLLAGAGNEQFF. In DNA, the CDR3 is TGTGCCAGCAGCCTCCTAGCGGGGGCGGGCAATGAGCAGTTCTTC.

The chain recombines TRBV15 with TRBJ2-5, with 16 bases that match TRBD2. Per germline, CDR1 LNHNV and CDR2 YYDKDF (reference sequence). The CDR3 loop spans 20 amino acids. V shed 5 bases, J shed 0 bases, and the junction held 12 bases outside the gene matches. This CDR3 is CATSAGLAGGNRRYQETQYF. The CDR3, as DNA: TGTGCCACCAGCGCGGGACTAGCGGGGGGGAATAGGCGGTACCAAGAGACCCAGTACTTC.

The chain uses TRBV21-1 and TRBJ1-1; the D call TRBD1 from the table was never checked on the DNA. TRBV21-1 represents a pseudogene. CDR3 length equals 16 residues. The CDR3 DNA sequence: TGTGCCAGCAGCAAAAAGCTGGGACAGGTGAACACTGAAGCTTTCTTT. This encodes CASSKKLGQVNTEAFF.

As to this clone: Other DNA sequences from this sample encode an identical CDR3 as well. The rearrangement joins TRBV5-8 to TRBJ2-6; perhaps TRBD1 as D (6 bases). There are 14 residues in the CDR3. The V end was cut by 4 bases, the J end by 2 bases, with 7 bases between. Germline CDR1 is SGHTS and CDR2 is YDEGEE. CDR3 region: CASSRTAGANVLTF. The CDR3 DNA follows: TGTGCCAGCAGCCGGACAGCTGGGGCCAACGTCCTGACTTTC.

This rearrangement joins TRBV12-5 to TRBJ2-1, with 11 bases aligning to TRBD1. The CDR3 sequence is 13 residues long. With V trimmed by 7 bases and J by 14 bases, 10 bases remained unmatched. CDR1 and CDR2 (germline): LGHNT, FRNRAP. This CDR3 reads CASAPDRGLMEFF. CDR3 DNA sequence: TGTGCTAGTGCTCCGGACAGGGGGCTTATGGAGTTCTTC.

The chain employs TRBV27 and TRBJ1-5; possibly TRBD1 for D (6 bases). V lost 5 bases, J lost 5 bases, and 22 bases lay in between. CDR1 is MNHEY, CDR2 SMNVEV, per germline (reference sequence). This CDR3 is 17 amino acids long. CDR3 DNA sequence: TGTGCCAGCAGTCCGTACCACAACAGGGTAGGGGATCAGCCCCAGCATTTT. This encodes CASSPYHNRVGDQPQHF.

The chain couples TRBV7-9 to TRBJ2-7, with 7 nucleotides matching TRBD2. The V gene's germline CDR1 is SEHNR and CDR2 FQNEAQ (reference sequence). The J segment lost 0 bases and the V segment lost 2 bases, leaving 7 bases of the junction unmatched. This CDR3 is 16 amino acids long. CDR3 sequence (DNA): TGTGCCAGCAGCTTAAGGACAAGCGGGGTCTCCTACGAGCAGTACTTC. Protein: CASSLRTSGVSYEQYF.

This chain connects TRBV28 to TRBJ1-1; D is possibly TRBD1 (5 bases). CDR3 length: 13 residues. V lost 5 bases, J lost 7 bases, and 14 bases lay in between. Looked up from germline, CDR1 is MDHEN and CDR2 is SYDVKM. The CDR3 nucleotides read TGTGCCAGCAGTCCGGGGGGGGGTCTTGAAGCTTTCTTT. Protein product: CASSPGGGLEAFF.